The rows below give T cell receptor beta chains drawn from one sample of a study of shared clonotypes between healthy human individuals. TCRdb keeps only in-frame clones here, not all; method: immunoSEQ multiplex PCR. This sample has about 960,000 clones, with around 80% found just once. The specimen sequenced was memory CD4+ T cells sorted from blood. The receptors were sampled from a man aged 18 to 29 in good health. Both conserved end residues are part of each CDR3. Each record gives: J gene, V gene, clone size, CDR3 protein. Some rows have no size entry. The others give once, few or many, or a class for an expanded clone.

J gene: TRBJ2-7; V gene: TRBV6-6; clone size: .; CDR3 protein: CASSYTAPQPAYEQYF
J gene: TRBJ1-6; V gene: TRBV19; clone size: .; CDR3 protein: CASSTPPAGALHF
J gene: TRBJ2-7; V gene: TRBV19; clone size: .; CDR3 protein: CASKRTSEKSYEQYF
J gene: TRBJ2-7; V gene: TRBV7-8; clone size: .; CDR3 protein: CASTPSESSEQYF
J gene: TRBJ2-3; V gene: TRBV6-1; clone size: .; CDR3 protein: CASTAGGAGTDTQYF
J gene: TRBJ2-3; V gene: TRBV29-1; clone size: .; CDR3 protein: CSVEGDGTDTQYF
J gene: TRBJ2-1; V gene: TRBV7-2; clone size: .; CDR3 protein: CASSPPGGGRVSNEQFF
J gene: TRBJ2-1; V gene: TRBV28; clone size: .; CDR3 protein: CASSLAGAVFEQFF
J gene: TRBJ2-2; V gene: TRBV4-3; clone size: .; CDR3 protein: CASSPDSTGELFF
J gene: TRBJ2-4; V gene: TRBV28; clone size: .; CDR3 protein: CASSLFGGIAKNIQYF
J gene: TRBJ1-5; V gene: TRBV15; clone size: .; CDR3 protein: CATSITGGGGSNQPQHF
J gene: TRBJ1-6; V gene: TRBV7-8; clone size: few; CDR3 protein: CASSLMGQGGSPLHF
J gene: TRBJ2-3; V gene: TRBV11-2; clone size: .; CDR3 protein: CASSFLGGPGDTQYF
J gene: TRBJ2-3; V gene: TRBV7-2; clone size: .; CDR3 protein: CASSLGQGAADTQYF
J gene: TRBJ1-2; V gene: TRBV29-1; clone size: .; CDR3 protein: CSVGAPAQGGYTF
J gene: TRBJ2-7; V gene: TRBV2; clone size: .; CDR3 protein: CASSDAVLSYEQYF
J gene: TRBJ2-3; V gene: TRBV11-3; clone size: .; CDR3 protein: CASSLRGGSTDTQYF
J gene: TRBJ2-5; V gene: TRBV7-9; clone size: .; CDR3 protein: CASSSPGLSETQYF
J gene: TRBJ1-6; V gene: TRBV23-1; clone size: .; CDR3 protein: CASSQSKRPWVDSPLHF
J gene: TRBJ2-7; V gene: TRBV5-4; clone size: .; CDR3 protein: CASSLPPSGRPYEQYF
J gene: TRBJ1-6; V gene: TRBV19; clone size: .; CDR3 protein: CASSSRGDYNSPLHF
J gene: TRBJ1-2; V gene: TRBV28; clone size: .; CDR3 protein: CASRYSSRGSGYTF
J gene: TRBJ1-2; V gene: TRBV19; clone size: once; CDR3 protein: CASSMVTNNGYTF
J gene: TRBJ2-2; V gene: TRBV13; clone size: .; CDR3 protein: CASSFERKNTGELFF
J gene: TRBJ2-4; V gene: TRBV4-3; clone size: .; CDR3 protein: CASSQDPTGELAKNIQYF
J gene: TRBJ1-4; V gene: TRBV18; clone size: .; CDR3 protein: CASSPRSGDREKLFF
J gene: TRBJ1-5; V gene: TRBV28; clone size: .; CDR3 protein: CAVTYSNQPQHF
J gene: TRBJ2-4; V gene: TRBV11-2; clone size: .; CDR3 protein: CASSPRGTSDNIQYF
J gene: TRBJ1-6; V gene: TRBV28; clone size: .; CDR3 protein: CASSLWGQGQNSPLHF
J gene: TRBJ1-1; V gene: TRBV6-1; clone size: many; CDR3 protein: CAIRQGAPTEAFF
J gene: TRBJ1-1; V gene: TRBV6-1; clone size: .; CDR3 protein: CASSPPGRLNTEAFF
J gene: TRBJ2-3; V gene: TRBV10-1; clone size: .; CDR3 protein: CASSWDRDTQYF
J gene: TRBJ1-3; V gene: TRBV5-1; clone size: .; CDR3 protein: CASSLVDSTSGNTIYF
J gene: TRBJ2-2; V gene: TRBV9; clone size: once; CDR3 protein: CASSVEALRNTGELFF
J gene: TRBJ2-1; V gene: TRBV19; clone size: .; CDR3 protein: CASSIRDLRGGEQFF
J gene: TRBJ2-6; V gene: TRBV15; clone size: .; CDR3 protein: CATSTASPGQGAQGANVLTF
J gene: TRBJ1-4; V gene: TRBV5-1; clone size: .; CDR3 protein: CASSSQSGGGEKLFF
J gene: TRBJ2-7; V gene: TRBV7-2; clone size: few; CDR3 protein: CASSTRTGQGKSAYEQYF
J gene: TRBJ2-5; V gene: TRBV30; clone size: .; CDR3 protein: CAWSVSGVETQYF
J gene: TRBJ2-7; V gene: TRBV27; clone size: .; CDR3 protein: CASSSRAGGVYEQYF
J gene: TRBJ2-7; V gene: TRBV7-2; clone size: .; CDR3 protein: CASSLWQGAYEQYF
J gene: TRBJ1-3; V gene: TRBV18; clone size: .; CDR3 protein: CASSPFNRDSGNTIYF
J gene: TRBJ1-2; V gene: TRBV9; clone size: .; CDR3 protein: CASSVGLGPAGYTF
J gene: TRBJ1-4; V gene: TRBV4-1; clone size: .; CDR3 protein: CASSQRGGPNNEKLFF
J gene: TRBJ1-1; V gene: TRBV29-1; clone size: .; CDR3 protein: CSATTGVVTEAFF
J gene: TRBJ2-7; V gene: TRBV6-6; clone size: .; CDR3 protein: CASNLASGSYEQYF
J gene: TRBJ2-5; V gene: TRBV4-1; clone size: .; CDR3 protein: CASSLWTGKETQYF
J gene: TRBJ2-2; V gene: TRBV10-3; clone size: many; CDR3 protein: CAISELVSHSTGELFF
J gene: TRBJ2-5; V gene: TRBV6-1; clone size: .; CDR3 protein: CASNIGFQETQYF
J gene: TRBJ2-5; V gene: TRBV18; clone size: .; CDR3 protein: CASSGQGGGLETQYF
J gene: TRBJ2-1; V gene: TRBV7-2; clone size: .; CDR3 protein: CASSLKGLVELF
J gene: TRBJ2-7; V gene: TRBV6-1; clone size: .; CDR3 protein: CASPKQDLIFYEQYF
J gene: TRBJ2-5; V gene: TRBV16; clone size: .; CDR3 protein: CASSQAANQETQYF
J gene: TRBJ1-6; V gene: TRBV6-5; clone size: .; CDR3 protein: CASSSRGYNSPLHF
J gene: TRBJ1-1; V gene: TRBV5-6; clone size: few; CDR3 protein: CASSFIFTPEAFF
J gene: TRBJ1-2; V gene: TRBV30; clone size: .; CDR3 protein: CAWSPFDSGYTF
J gene: TRBJ2-5; V gene: TRBV5-1; clone size: .; CDR3 protein: CASSSLGFETQYF
J gene: TRBJ1-5; V gene: TRBV30; clone size: .; CDR3 protein: CAWSVGQDNQPQHF